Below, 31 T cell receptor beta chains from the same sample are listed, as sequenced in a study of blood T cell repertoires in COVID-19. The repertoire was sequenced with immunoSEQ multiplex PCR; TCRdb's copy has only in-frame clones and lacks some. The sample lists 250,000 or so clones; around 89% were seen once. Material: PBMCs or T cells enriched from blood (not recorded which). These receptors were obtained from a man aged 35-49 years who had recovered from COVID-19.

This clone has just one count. Here the CDR3 DNA reads TGTGCCAGCAGAGCGACAGGGTCCTCTGGAAACACCATATATTTT. It yields the protein CASRATGSSGNTIYF. The chain recombines TRBV7-2 with TRBJ1-3; 7 nucleotides agree with TRBD1. CDR3 length equals 15 residues. The V gene end was trimmed by 6 bases and the J gene end by 0 bases; junction bases not matched to a gene: 5. From germline, CDR1 is SGHTA and CDR2 FQGNSA. Based on the CDR3 plus reference TRBV7-2 and TRBJ1-3, the full variable domain is GAGVSQSPSNKVTEKGKDVELRCDPISGHTALYWYRQSLGQGLEFLIYFQGNSAPDKSGLPSDRFSAERTGGSVSTLTIQRTQQEDSAVYLCASRATGSSGNTIYFGEGSWLTVV.

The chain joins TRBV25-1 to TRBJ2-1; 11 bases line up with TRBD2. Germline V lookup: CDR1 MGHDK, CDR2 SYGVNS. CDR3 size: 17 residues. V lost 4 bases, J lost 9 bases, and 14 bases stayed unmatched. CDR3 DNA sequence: TGTGCCAGCAGTGGAATATTGTCTAGCGGGGGGCGGTCTGAGCAGTTCTTC. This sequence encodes CASSGILSSGGRSEQFF.

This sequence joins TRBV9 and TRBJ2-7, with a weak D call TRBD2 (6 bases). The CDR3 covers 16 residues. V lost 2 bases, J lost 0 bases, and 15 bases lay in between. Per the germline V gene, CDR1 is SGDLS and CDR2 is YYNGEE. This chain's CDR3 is CASSVEGGTLSYEQYF. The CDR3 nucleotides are TGTGCCAGCAGCGTTGAGGGAGGTACCCTCTCCTACGAGCAGTACTTC.

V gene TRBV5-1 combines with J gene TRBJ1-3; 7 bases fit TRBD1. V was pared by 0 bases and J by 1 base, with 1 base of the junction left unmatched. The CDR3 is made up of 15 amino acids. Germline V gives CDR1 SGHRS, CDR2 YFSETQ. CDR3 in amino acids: CASSLEGASGNTIYF. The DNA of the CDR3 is TGCGCCAGCAGCTTGGAGGGGGCGTCTGGAAACACCATATATTTT.

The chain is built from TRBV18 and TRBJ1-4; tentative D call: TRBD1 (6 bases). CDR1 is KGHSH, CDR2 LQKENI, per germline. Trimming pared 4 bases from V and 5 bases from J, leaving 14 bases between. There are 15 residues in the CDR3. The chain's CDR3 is CASSLQGFGNEKLFF. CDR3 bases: TGTGCCAGCTCACTACAGGGTTTTGGGAATGAAAAACTGTTTTTT.

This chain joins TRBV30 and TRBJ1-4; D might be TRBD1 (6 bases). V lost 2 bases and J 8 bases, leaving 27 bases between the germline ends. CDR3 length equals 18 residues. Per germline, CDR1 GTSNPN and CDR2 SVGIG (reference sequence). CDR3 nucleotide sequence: TGTGCCTGGAGTCTGGGCACAGGGACGATCGGTACGGGAGAAAAACTGTTTTTT. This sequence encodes CAWSLGTGTIGTGEKLFF.

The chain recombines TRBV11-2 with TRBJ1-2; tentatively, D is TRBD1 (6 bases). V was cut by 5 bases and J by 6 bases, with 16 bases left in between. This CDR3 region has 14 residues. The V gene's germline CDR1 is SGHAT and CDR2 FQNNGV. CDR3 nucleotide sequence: TGTGCCAGCAGCCCCCCCGACAGGACAAATGGCTACACCTTC. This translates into CASSPPDRTNGYTF.

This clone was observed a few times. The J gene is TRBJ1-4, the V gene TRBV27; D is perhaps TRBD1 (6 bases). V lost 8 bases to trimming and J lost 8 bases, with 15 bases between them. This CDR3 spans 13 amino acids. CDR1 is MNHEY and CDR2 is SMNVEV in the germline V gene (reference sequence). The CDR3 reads CASSVGAGEKLFF. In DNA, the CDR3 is TGTGCCAGCTCAGTGGGGGCCGGGGAAAAACTGTTTTTT.

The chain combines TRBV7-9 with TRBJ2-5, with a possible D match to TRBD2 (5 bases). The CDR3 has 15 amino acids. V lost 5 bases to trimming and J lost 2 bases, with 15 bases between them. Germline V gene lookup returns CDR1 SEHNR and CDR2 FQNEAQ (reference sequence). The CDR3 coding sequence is TGTGCCAGCAGCATGTCCCGGCGCGGGCAAGAGACCCAGTACTTC. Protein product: CASSMSRRGQETQYF.

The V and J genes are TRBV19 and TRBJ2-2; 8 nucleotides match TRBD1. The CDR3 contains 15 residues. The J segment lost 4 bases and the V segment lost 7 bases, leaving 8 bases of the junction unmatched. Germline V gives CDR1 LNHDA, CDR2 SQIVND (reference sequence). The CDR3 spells CASKVGTGATGELFF. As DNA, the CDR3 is TGTGCCAGTAAAGTAGGGACAGGCGCCACCGGGGAGCTGTTTTTT.

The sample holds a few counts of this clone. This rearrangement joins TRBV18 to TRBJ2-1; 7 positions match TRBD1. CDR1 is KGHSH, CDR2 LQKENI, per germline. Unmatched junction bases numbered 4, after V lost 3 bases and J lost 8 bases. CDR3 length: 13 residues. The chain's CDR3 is CASSPRTGDEQFF. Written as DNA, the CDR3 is TGTGCCAGCTCACCGCGGACAGGCGATGAGCAGTTCTTC.

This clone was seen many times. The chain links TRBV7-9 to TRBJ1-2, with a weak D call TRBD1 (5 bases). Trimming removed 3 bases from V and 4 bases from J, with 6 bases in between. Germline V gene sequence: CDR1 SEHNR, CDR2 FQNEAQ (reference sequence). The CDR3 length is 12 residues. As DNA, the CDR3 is TGTGCCAGCAGCTTCGACAGCTATGGCTACACCTTC. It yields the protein CASSFDSYGYTF.

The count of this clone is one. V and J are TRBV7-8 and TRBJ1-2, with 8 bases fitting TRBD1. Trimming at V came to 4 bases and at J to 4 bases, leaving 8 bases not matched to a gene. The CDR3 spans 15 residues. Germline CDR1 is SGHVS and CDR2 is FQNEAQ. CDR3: CASSSTGDLFYGYTF. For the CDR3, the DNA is TGTGCCAGCAGCTCGACAGGGGATCTTTTCTATGGCTACACCTTC.

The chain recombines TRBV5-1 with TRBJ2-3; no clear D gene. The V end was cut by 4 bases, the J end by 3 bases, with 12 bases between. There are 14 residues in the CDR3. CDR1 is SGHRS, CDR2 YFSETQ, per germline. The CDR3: CASSLRSETDTQYF. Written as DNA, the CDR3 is TGCGCCAGCAGCCTCCGTTCAGAAACAGATACGCAGTATTTT. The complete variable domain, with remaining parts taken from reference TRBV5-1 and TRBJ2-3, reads KAGVTQTPRYLIKTRGQQVTLSCSPISGHRSVSWYQQTPGQGLQFLFEYFSETQRNKGNFPGRFSGRQFSNSRSEMNVSTLELGDSALYLCASSLRSETDTQYFGPGTRLTVL.

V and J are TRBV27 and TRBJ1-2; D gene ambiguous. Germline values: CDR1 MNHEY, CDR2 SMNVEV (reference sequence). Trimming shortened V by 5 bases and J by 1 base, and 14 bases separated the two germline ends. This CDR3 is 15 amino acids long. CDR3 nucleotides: TGTGCCAGCAGTGCACACAGCCGGCTTAACTATGGCTACACCTTC. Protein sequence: CASSAHSRLNYGYTF.

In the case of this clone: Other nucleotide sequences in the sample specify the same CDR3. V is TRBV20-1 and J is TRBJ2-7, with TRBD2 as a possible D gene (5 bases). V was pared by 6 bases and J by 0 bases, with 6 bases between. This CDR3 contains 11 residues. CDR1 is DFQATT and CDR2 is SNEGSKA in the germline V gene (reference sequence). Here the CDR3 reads CSARDSYEQYF. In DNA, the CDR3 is TGCAGTGCCCGGGACTCCTACGAGCAGTACTTC.

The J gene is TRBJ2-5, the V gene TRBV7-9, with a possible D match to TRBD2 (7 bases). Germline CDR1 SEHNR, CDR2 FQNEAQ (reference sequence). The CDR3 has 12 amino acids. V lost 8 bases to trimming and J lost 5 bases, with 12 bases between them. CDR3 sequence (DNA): TGTGCCAGCGCTTGGGGGGGCGAGACCCAGTACTTC. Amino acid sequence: CASAWGGETQYF.

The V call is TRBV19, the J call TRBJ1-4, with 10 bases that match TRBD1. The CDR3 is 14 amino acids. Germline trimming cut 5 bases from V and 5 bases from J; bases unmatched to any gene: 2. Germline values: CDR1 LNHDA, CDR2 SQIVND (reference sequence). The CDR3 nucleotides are TGTGCCAGTAGTTGGGGACAGGGGAATGAAAAACTGTTTTTT. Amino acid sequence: CASSWGQGNEKLFF.

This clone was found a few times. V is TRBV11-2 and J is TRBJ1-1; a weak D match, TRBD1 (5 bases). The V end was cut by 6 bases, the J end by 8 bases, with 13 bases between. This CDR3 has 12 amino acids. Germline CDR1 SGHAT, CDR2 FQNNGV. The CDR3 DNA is TGTGCCAGCAGGCAAATCGGGGGGGAAGCTTTCTTT. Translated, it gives CASRQIGGEAFF.

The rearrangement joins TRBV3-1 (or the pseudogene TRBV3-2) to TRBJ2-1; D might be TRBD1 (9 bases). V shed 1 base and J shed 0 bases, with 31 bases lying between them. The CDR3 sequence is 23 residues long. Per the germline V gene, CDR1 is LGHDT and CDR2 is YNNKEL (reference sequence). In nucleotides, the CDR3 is TGTGCCAGCAGCCAAGCAGAGACAGGGGGTGAACTAGCGGACATTTACTCCTACAATGAGCAGTTCTTC. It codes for CASSQAETGGELADIYSYNEQFF.

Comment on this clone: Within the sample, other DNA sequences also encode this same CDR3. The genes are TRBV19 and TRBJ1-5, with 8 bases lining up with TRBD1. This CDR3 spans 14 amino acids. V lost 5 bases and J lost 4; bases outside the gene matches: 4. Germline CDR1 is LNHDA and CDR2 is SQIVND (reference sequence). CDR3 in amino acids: CASSGTGGNQPQHF. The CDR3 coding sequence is TGTGCCAGTAGTGGGACAGGCGGGAATCAGCCCCAGCATTTT.

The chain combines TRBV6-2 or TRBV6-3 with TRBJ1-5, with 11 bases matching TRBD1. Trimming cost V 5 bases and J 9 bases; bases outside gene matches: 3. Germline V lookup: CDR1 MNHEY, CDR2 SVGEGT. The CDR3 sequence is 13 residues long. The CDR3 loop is CASSGTGGWPQHF. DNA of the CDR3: TGTGCCAGCAGTGGGACAGGGGGGTGGCCCCAGCATTTT.

This CDR3 is CASSRQSYQETQYF. CDR3 sequence (DNA): TGTGCCAGCAGCCGACAGAGTTACCAAGAGACCCAGTACTTC. The chain couples TRBV7-9 to TRBJ2-5, with a weak D call TRBD1 (5 bases). This CDR3 has 14 residues. The ends were cut back, 5 bases at V and 0 bases at J, with 10 bases in the middle. Germline V gives CDR1 SEHNR, CDR2 FQNEAQ (reference sequence).

The CDR3 nucleotides are TGTGCCAGCAGCGCCCGACCAGAGAGGACTAGCTACGAGCAGTACTTC. Its protein product is CASSARPERTSYEQYF. The chain employs TRBV9 and TRBJ2-7, with 7 bases fitting TRBD2. V lost 3 bases to trimming and J lost 3 bases; unmatched junction nucleotides: 12. This CDR3 region has 16 residues. Per the germline V gene, CDR1 is SGDLS and CDR2 is YYNGEE.

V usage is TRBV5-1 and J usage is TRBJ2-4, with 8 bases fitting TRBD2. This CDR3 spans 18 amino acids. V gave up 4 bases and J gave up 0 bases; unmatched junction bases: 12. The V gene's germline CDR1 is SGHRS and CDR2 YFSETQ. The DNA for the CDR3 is TGCGCCAGCAGCGGTTCTTTTAGCGGGGTGATAGCCAAAAACATTCAGTACTTC. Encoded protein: CASSGSFSGVIAKNIQYF.

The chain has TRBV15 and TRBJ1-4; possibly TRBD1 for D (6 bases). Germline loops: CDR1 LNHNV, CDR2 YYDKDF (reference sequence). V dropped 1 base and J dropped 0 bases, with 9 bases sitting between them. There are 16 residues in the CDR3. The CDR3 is CATSRGTEATNEKLFF. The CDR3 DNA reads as TGTGCCACCAGCAGAGGGACAGAAGCAACTAATGAAAAACTGTTTTTT.

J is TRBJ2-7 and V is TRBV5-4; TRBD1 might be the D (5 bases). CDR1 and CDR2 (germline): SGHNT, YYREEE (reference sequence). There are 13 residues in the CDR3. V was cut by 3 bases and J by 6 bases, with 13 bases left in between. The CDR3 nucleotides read TGTGCCAGCAGCTCCACCCCAGGGCTCGAGCAGTACTTC. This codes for CASSSTPGLEQYF.

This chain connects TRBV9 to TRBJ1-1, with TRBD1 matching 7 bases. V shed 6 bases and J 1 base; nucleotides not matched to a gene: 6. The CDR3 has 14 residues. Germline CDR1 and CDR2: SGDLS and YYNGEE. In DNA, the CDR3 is TGTGCCAGCACCGGGACAGCCAGGAACACTGAAGCTTTCTTT. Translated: CASTGTARNTEAFF.

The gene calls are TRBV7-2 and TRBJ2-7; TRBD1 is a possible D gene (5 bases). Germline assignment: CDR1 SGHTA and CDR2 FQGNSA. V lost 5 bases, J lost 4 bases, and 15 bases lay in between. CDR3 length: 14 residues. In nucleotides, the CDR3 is TGTGCCAGCAGCAGAAATCAGGGTTCATACGAGCAGTACTTC. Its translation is CASSRNQGSYEQYF.

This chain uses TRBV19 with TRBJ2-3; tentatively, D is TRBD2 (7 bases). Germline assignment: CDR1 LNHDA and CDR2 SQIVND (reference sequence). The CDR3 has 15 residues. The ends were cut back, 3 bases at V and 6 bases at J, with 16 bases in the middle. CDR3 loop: CASSIPRRGADTQYF. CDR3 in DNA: TGTGCCAGTAGTATTCCCAGACGGGGGGCGGATACGCAGTATTTT.

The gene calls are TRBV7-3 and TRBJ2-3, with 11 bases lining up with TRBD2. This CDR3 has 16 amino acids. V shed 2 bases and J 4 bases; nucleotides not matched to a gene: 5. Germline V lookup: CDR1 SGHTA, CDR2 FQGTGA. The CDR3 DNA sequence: TGTGCCAGCAGCTTACGACTAGCGGGGCCGGCAGATACGCAGTATTTT. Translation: CASSLRLAGPADTQYF.